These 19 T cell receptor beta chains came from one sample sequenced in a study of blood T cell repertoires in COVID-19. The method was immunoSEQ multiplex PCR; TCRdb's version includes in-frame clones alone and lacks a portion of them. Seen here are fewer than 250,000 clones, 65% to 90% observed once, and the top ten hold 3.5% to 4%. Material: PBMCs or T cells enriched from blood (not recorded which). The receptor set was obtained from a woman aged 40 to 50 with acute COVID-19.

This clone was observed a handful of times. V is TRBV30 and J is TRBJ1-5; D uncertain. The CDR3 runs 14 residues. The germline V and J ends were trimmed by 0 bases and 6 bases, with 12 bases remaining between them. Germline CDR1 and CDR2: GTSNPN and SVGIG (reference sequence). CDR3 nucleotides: TGTGCCTGGAGTGTTGGTCGAGCCACTCAGCCCCAGCATTTT. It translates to CAWSVGRATQPQHF. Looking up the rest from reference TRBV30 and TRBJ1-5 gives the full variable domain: SQTIHQWPATLVQPVGSPLSLECTVEGTSNPNLYWYRQAAGRGLQLLFYSVGIGQISSEVPQNLSASRPQDRQFILSSKKLLLSDSGFYLCAWSVGRATQPQHFGDGTRLSIL.

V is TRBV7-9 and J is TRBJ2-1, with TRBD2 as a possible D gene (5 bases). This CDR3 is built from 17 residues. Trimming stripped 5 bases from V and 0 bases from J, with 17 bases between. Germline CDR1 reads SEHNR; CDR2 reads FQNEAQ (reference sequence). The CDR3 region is CASSRADARSSYNEQFF. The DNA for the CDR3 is TGTGCCAGCAGCCGAGCGGACGCACGTTCCTCCTACAATGAGCAGTTCTTC. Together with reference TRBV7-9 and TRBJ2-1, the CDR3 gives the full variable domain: DTGVSQNPRHKITKRGQNVTFRCDPISEHNRLYWYRQTLGQGPEFLTYFQNEAQLEKSRLLSDRFSAERPKGSFSTLEIQRTEQGDSAMYLCASSRADARSSYNEQFFGPGTRLTVL.

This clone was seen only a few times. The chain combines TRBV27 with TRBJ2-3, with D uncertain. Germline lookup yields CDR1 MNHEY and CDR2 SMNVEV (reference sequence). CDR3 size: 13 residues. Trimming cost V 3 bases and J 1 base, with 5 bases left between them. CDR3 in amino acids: CASSFSGTDTQYF. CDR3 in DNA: TGTGCCAGCAGTTTCTCCGGCACAGATACGCAGTATTTT.

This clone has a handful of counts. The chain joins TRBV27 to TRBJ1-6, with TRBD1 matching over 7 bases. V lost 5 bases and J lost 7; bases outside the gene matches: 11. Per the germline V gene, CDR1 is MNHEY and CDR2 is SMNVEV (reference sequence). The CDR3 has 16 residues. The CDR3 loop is CASSPTGLRENSPLHF. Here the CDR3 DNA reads TGTGCCAGCAGTCCGACAGGGTTGAGGGAGAATTCACCCCTCCACTTT.

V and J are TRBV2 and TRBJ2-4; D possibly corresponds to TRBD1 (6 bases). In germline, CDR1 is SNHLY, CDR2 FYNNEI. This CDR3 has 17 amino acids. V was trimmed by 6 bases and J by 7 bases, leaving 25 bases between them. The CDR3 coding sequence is TGTGCCAGCAGCCAGGGACAACCCGGAATTAATATTAACATTCAGTACTTC. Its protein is CASSQGQPGININIQYF.

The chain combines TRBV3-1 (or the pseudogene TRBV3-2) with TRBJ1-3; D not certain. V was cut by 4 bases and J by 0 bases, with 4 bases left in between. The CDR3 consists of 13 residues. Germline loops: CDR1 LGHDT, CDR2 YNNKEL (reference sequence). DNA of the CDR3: TGTGCCAGCAGCCCCATCTCTGGAAACACCATATATTTT. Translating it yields CASSPISGNTIYF.

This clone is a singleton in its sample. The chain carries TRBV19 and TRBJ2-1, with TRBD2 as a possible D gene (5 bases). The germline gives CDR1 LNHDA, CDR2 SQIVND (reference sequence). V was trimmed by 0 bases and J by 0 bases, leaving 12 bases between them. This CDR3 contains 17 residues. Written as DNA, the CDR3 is TGTGCCAGTAGTATAGAGGGCCTAACTAGCTCCTACAATGAGCAGTTCTTC. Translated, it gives CASSIEGLTSSYNEQFF.

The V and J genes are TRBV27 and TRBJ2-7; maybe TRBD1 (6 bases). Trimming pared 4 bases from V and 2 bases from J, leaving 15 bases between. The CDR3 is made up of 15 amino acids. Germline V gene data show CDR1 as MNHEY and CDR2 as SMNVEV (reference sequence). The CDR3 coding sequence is TGTGCCAGCAGTTCCACAGGGCAAGGAACCTACGAGCAGTACTTC. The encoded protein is CASSSTGQGTYEQYF.

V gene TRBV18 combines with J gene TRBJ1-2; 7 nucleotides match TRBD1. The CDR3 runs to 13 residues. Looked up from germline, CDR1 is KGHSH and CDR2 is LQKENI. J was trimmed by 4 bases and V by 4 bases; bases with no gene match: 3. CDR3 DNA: TGTGCCAGCTCACAGACAGGGTCCTATGGCTACACCTTC. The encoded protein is CASSQTGSYGYTF.

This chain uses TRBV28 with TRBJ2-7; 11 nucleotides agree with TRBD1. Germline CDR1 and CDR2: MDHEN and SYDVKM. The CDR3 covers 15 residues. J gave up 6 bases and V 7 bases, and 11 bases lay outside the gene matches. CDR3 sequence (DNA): TGTGCCAGCAAGGCCCGGGACAGGGGGGGTCGCGAGCAGTACTTC. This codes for CASKARDRGGREQYF.

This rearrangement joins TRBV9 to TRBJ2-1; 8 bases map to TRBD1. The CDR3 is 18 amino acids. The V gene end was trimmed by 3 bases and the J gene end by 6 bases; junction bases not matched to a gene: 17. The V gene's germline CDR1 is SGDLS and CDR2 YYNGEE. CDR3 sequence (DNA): TGTGCCAGCAGCGGATCCCAGGGCCACGGACAGGGTGGCAATGAGCAGTTCTTC. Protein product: CASSGSQGHGQGGNEQFF.

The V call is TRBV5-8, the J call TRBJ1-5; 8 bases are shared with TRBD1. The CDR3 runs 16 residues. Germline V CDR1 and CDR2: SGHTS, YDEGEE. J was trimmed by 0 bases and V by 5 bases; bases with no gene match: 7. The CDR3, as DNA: TGTGCCAGCAGTCCCGGACAGGGACATAGCAATCAGCCCCAGCATTTT. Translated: CASSPGQGHSNQPQHF.

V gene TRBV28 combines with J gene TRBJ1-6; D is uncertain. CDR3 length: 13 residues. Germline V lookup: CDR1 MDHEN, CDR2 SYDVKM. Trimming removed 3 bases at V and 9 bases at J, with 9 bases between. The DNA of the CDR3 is TGTGCCAGCAGTTTGCAGGCTCGTTCACCCCTCCACTTT. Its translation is CASSLQARSPLHF.

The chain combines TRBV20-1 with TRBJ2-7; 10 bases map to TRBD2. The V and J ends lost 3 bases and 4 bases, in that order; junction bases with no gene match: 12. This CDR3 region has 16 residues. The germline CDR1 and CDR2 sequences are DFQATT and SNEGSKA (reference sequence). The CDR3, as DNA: TGCAGTGCTAGTTCCCCTTCTAGCGGGAGCGGGTACGAGCAGTACTTC. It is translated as CSASSPSSGSGYEQYF.

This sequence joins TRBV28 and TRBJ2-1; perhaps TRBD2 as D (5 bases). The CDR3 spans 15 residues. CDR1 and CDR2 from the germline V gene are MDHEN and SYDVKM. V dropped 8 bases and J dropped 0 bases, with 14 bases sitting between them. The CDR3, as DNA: TGTGCCAGCCTTCCGGGGTCGAGCTCCTACAATGAGCAGTTCTTC. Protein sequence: CASLPGSSSYNEQFF.

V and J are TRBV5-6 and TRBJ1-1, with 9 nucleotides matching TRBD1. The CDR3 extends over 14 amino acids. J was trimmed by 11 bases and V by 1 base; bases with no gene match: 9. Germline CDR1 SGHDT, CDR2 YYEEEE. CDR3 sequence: CASSLSGTGYTAFF. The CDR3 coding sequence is TGTGCCAGCAGCTTGTCGGGGACAGGGTATACGGCTTTCTTT.

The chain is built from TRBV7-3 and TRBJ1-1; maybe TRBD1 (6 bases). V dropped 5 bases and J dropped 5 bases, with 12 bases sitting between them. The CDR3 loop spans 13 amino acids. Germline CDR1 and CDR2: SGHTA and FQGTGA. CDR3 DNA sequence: TGTGCCAGCAGCCCTTTGGGGGCAACTGAAGCTTTCTTT. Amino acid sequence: CASSPLGATEAFF.

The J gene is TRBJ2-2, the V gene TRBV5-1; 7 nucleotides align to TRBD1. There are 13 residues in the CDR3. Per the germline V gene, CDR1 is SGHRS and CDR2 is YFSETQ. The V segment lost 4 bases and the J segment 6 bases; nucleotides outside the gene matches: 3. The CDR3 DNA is TGCGCCAGCAGCCCAGACAGGGCCGGGGAGCTGTTTTTT. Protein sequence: CASSPDRAGELFF.

CDR3 in DNA: TGCGCCAGCAGCTTGGCGGGACAGGGCTTTTCACCCCTCCACTTT. It encodes CASSLAGQGFSPLHF. V usage is TRBV5-1 and J usage is TRBJ1-6; 9 bases match TRBD1. With V trimmed by 0 bases and J by 9 bases, 4 bases remained unmatched. The CDR3 covers 15 residues. Germline CDR1 and CDR2: SGHRS and YFSETQ.